Below, one T cell receptor (beta chain) is given with its context. Its antigen is currently unknown. Lactation, pregnancy, other autoimmune disease or uncontrolled infection led to exclusion of patients. Based on clinical symptoms, serum thyroxine and TRAb, thyroid ultrasound and orbital computed tomography, diagnoses were reached. The data were obtained in a study of T cells in Graves' hyperthyroidism and ophthalmopathy. Study-level results: For ophthalmopathy, model prediction preceded onset by a median 6.5 months. Blood also showed most of the thyroid clonotypes that were expanded above 0.001.

Germline trimming cut 2 bases from V and 3 bases from J; bases unmatched to any gene: 10. From germline, CDR1 is KGHSY and CDR2 FQNENV. The CDR3 is 16 residues long. Researchers amplified the TCR beta CDR3 regions from RNA transcripts. Primed by the HTBI set, a first-round RT-PCR was run on the TCR CDR3. TCRdb re-analysed the multiplex PCR reads in MiXCR, keeping a single row per CDR3 protein. The sample shows some 650,000 distinct CDR3 sequences, around 16% of them seen only once. The chain is built from TRBV16 and TRBJ2-7; TRBD1 agrees at 7 bases. Sequencing was carried out using blood. The sequence was obtained from a woman aged 40 to 49 with Graves' ophthalmopathy. CDR3 nucleotides: TGTGCCAGCAGCCAAGACCAGACAGGGAAACGCTACGAGCAGTACTTC. Translating gives CASSQDQTGKRYEQYF. Full variable domain (rest looked up from reference TRBV16 and TRBJ2-7): GEEVAQTPKHLVRGEGQKAKLYCAPIKGHSYVFWYQQVLKNEFKFLISFQNENVFDETGMPKERFSAKCLPNSPCSLEIQATKLEDSAVYFCASSQDQTGKRYEQYFGPGTRLTVT.